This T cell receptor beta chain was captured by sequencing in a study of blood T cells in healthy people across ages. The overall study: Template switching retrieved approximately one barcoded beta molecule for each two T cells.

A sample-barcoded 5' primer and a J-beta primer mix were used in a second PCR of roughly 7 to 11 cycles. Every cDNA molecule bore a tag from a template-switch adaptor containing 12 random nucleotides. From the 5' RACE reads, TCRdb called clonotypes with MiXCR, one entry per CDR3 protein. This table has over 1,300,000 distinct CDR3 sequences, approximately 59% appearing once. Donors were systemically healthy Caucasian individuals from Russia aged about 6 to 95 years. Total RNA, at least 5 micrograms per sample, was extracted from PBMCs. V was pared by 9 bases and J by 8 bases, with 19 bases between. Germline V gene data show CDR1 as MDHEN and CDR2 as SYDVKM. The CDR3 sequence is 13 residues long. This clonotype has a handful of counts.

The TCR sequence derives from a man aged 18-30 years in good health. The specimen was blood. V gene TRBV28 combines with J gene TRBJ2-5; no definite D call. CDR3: CARSLGPDGTQYF. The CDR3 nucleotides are TGTGCCAGAAGCCTCGGCCCAGATGGAACCCAGTACTTC.